This TCR beta chain was found in a study of T-cell memory formation after mild COVID-19. Study context: There were largely donor-specific TCR clusters.

MiXCR, applied by TCRdb to the 5' RACE reads, yields one record per CDR3 protein. The table records 200,000 to 300,000 distinct CDR3 sequences, around 15% of them present only once. This clonotype came up a few times. As yet, its antigen is unknown. Study-level points and caveats: CM and EM subsets held most contracting CD4+ clones; EMRA held CD8+ ones.

The V end was cut by 3 bases, the J end by 8 bases, with 10 bases between. The CDR3 contains 12 residues. CDR1 is SGHTA and CDR2 is FQGNSA in the germline V gene. The clonotype was recovered from a man aged 18 to 29 who had mild COVID-19 (a few samples of this study predate the infection). Cell type and time point are not known. The gene calls are TRBV7-2 and TRBJ1-2; D might be TRBD1 (5 bases). The specimen was PBMCs or a T cell subset sorted from them (not recorded which). The CDR3: CASSFTGRGYTF. The CDR3 DNA is TGTGCCAGCAGCTTCACAGGTCGCGGCTACACCTTC.